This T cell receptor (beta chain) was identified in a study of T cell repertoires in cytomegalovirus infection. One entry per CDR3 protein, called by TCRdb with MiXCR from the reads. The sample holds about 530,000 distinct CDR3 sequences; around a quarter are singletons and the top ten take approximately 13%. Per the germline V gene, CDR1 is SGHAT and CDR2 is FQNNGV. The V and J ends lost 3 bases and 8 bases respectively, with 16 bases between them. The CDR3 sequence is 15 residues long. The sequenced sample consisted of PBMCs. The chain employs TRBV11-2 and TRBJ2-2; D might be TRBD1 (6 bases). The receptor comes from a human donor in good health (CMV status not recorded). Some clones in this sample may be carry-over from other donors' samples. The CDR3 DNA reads TGTGCCAGCAGCTTTCGACAGGTGCGGAGAGGGGAGCTGTTTTTT. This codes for CASSFRQVRRGELFF.